The rows below give T cell receptor beta chains drawn from one sample of a study of response to subunit inactivated influenza vaccine. TCRdb re-derived calls from the RT-PCR reads in MiXCR, one entry per CDR3 protein. The table shows about 300,000 distinct CDR3 sequences, with 20% to 25% occurring only once. Sequenced here: PBMCs from blood, sampled 21 months after vaccination. All receptors come from a man aged 50 to 69 who received an inactivated influenza vaccine. Both conserved end residues are part of each CDR3. A D gene is named only where the DNA matches it firmly. Some rows mark clone size as missing; the rest say once, few, many or name a class of expanded clone.

>TRBJ2-1|few|TRBV27|.
CASSPSLPRYNEQFF
TGTGCCAGCAGCCCAAGCCTTCCCAGGTACAATGAGCAGTTCTTC
>TRBJ2-7|.|TRBV12-3/TRBV12-4|.
CASSLSGNYEQYF
TGTGCCAGCAGTTTATCAGGGAACTACGAGCAGTACTTC
>TRBJ1-5|.|TRBV19|TRBD1
CASSAERGTGSNQPQHF
TGTGCCAGTAGTGCGGAGCGGGGGACAGGGAGCAATCAGCCCCAGCATTTT
>TRBJ2-2|.|TRBV7-9|TRBD2
CASSRGLAGPWGELFF
TGTGCCAGCAGCCGTGGACTAGCGGGTCCATGGGGGGAGCTGTTTTTT
>TRBJ1-6|few|TRBV15|.
CATSTENSPLHF
TGTGCCACCAGTACCGAGAATTCACCCCTCCACTTT
>TRBJ1-2|few|TRBV20-1|.
CSASYGLGYTF
TGCAGTGCTAGTTACGGACTCGGCTACACCTTC
>TRBJ1-1|many|TRBV12-3/TRBV12-4|TRBD1
CASSLAPGTGNTEAFF
TGTGCCAGCAGTTTAGCGCCCGGGACAGGTAACACTGAAGCTTTCTTT
>TRBJ1-1|.|TRBV11-2|.
CASSLDQGQVTFF
TGTGCCAGCAGCTTAGATCAGGGCCAGGTAACTTTCTTT
>TRBJ2-3|.|TRBV29-1|.
CSVERDDTQYF
TGCAGCGTTGAGAGAGATGATACGCAGTATTTT
>TRBJ2-5|few|TRBV9|TRBD1
CASSSWTGGETQYF
TGTGCCAGCAGCTCGTGGACAGGGGGAGAGACCCAGTACTTC
>TRBJ1-1|few|TRBV4-1|.
CASSQRRDGTEAFF
TGCGCCAGCAGCCAGAGGAGGGATGGGACTGAAGCTTTCTTT
>TRBJ1-1|.|TRBV9|.
CASSVVPNTEAFF
TGTGCCAGCAGCGTTGTTCCGAACACTGAAGCTTTCTTT
>TRBJ1-2|few|TRBV12-3/TRBV12-4|.
CASSIAQGYTF
TGTGCCAGCAGTATAGCACAGGGATACACCTTC
>TRBJ1-3|once|TRBV20-1|.
CRASQIRRAGSSGNTIYF
TGCAGGGCTAGTCAAATTAGGCGCGCGGGATCCTCTGGAAACACCATATATTTT
>TRBJ1-4|many|TRBV10-2|.
CASSESSFYNEKLFF
TGCGCCAGCAGTGAGTCGTCGTTTTATAATGAAAAACTGTTTTTT
>TRBJ2-1|.|TRBV14|.
CASSQGWGEASYNEQFF
TGTGCCAGCAGCCAAGGCTGGGGGGAGGCATCCTACAATGAGCAGTTCTTC
>TRBJ2-7|few|TRBV27|TRBD1
CASSPGTGSHEQYF
TGTGCCAGCAGTCCCGGGACAGGGTCCCACGAGCAGTACTTC
>TRBJ2-7|.|TRBV10-1|.
CASSASWDGPYEQYF
TGCGCCAGCAGTGCGTCGTGGGACGGTCCCTACGAGCAGTACTTC
>TRBJ2-5|.|TRBV29-1|.
CSVEVNWGETQYF
TGCAGCGTTGAGGTCAACTGGGGGGAGACCCAGTACTTC
>TRBJ1-1|.|TRBV4-1|.
CASSQGDTTEAFF
TGCGCCAGCAGCCAAGGAGACACCACTGAAGCTTTCTTT
>TRBJ1-4|many|TRBV7-9|.
CASSPRAFNEKLFF
TGTGCCAGCAGCCCCCGAGCCTTTAATGAAAAACTGTTTTTT
>TRBJ2-4|.|TRBV30|TRBD1
CAWSGQGAILRGAKNIQYF
TGTGCCTGGAGTGGACAGGGGGCGATCCTGCGAGGGGCCAAAAACATTCAGTACTTC
>TRBJ2-3|.|TRBV19|.
CASSEGTDTQYF
TGTGCCAGTAGTGAGGGCACAGATACGCAGTATTTT
>TRBJ1-1|.|TRBV12-3/TRBV12-4|.
CASSPSAFTEAFF
TGTGCCAGCAGTCCATCAGCCTTTACCGAAGCTTTCTTT
>TRBJ1-5|.|TRBV6-2/TRBV6-3|TRBD1
CASSRMTGMGNQPQHF
TGTGCCAGCAGCCGAATGACAGGGATGGGCAATCAGCCCCAGCATTTT
>TRBJ2-7|.|TRBV6-2/TRBV6-3|.
CASSYPQVSGYEQYF
TGTGCCAGCAGTTACCCCCAGGTATCGGGCTACGAGCAGTACTTC
>TRBJ1-4|many|TRBV4-3|.
CASSPGIHEEIEKLFF
TGCGCCAGCAGCCCGGGCATCCATGAGGAAATCGAAAAACTGTTTTTT
>TRBJ2-7|.|TRBV12-3/TRBV12-4|.
CATGSSLKQYF
TGTGCCACCGGCAGTTCTCTCAAGCAGTACTTC
>TRBJ2-1|.|TRBV28|TRBD2
CASSSGAGTSHNEQFF
TGTGCCAGCAGTTCAGGGGCCGGGACTAGCCACAATGAGCAGTTCTTC
>TRBJ1-1|few|TRBV6-5|.
CASSYLGENTEAFF
TGTGCCAGCAGTTACCTTGGGGAAAACACTGAAGCTTTCTTT
>TRBJ2-2|many|TRBV30|TRBD1
CAWSSGTGHTGELFF
TGTGCCTGGAGTTCCGGGACAGGTCACACCGGGGAGCTGTTTTTT
>TRBJ1-1|.|TRBV3-1|.
CASRYGTEAFF
TGTGCCAGCCGGTATGGTACTGAAGCTTTCTTT
>TRBJ1-1|many|TRBV28|.
CASTDLTEAFF
TGTGCCTCGACAGACCTTACTGAAGCTTTCTTT
>TRBJ1-3|few|TRBV10-3|.
CAISVNPGGYNTIYF
TGTGCCATCAGTGTTAACCCGGGAGGGTACAACACCATATATTTT
>TRBJ1-3|.|TRBV7-9|.
CASPPAGAVSGNTIYF
TGTGCCAGCCCACCCGCGGGGGCGGTCTCTGGAAACACCATATATTTT
>TRBJ1-2|few|TRBV29-1|.
CSVAPGDDYGYTF
TGCAGCGTTGCTCCAGGGGATGACTATGGCTACACCTTC
>TRBJ2-3|few|TRBV20-1|TRBD2
CSARMIAGAEGDTQYF
TGCAGTGCTAGGATGATAGCGGGGGCCGAAGGGGATACGCAGTATTTT
>TRBJ1-1|few|TRBV7-2|.
CASSSYSDRPEAFF
TGTGCCAGCAGTAGTTACTCGGACAGACCTGAAGCTTTCTTT
>TRBJ1-1|few|TRBV5-1|.
CASSFGTPGLNTEAFF
TGCGCCAGCAGCTTCGGGACACCCGGGTTGAACACTGAAGCTTTCTTT
>TRBJ2-3|.|TRBV24-1|.
CATSDTRQGRNQADTQYF
TGTGCCACCAGTGACACCCGGCAGGGTAGAAACCAAGCAGATACGCAGTATTTT
>TRBJ2-3|few|TRBV7-9|.
CASSLALSGTGNTQYF
TGTGCCAGCAGCTTAGCTTTATCCGGGACCGGAAATACGCAGTATTTT
>TRBJ1-5|many|TRBV20-1|TRBD1
CSGTGDSNQPQHF
TGCAGTGGGACAGGGGATAGCAATCAGCCCCAGCATTTT
>TRBJ2-3|.|TRBV20-1|.
CSARDQGHHTQYF
TGCAGTGCTAGAGATCAGGGACACCATACGCAGTATTTT
>TRBJ2-6|.|TRBV7-9|.
CASSLGTANVLTF
TGTGCCAGCAGCTTAGGGACAGCCAACGTCCTGACTTTC
>TRBJ2-3|.|TRBV7-9|TRBD2
CASSWTSGGHTDTQYF
TGTGCCAGCAGCTGGACTAGCGGGGGGCACACAGATACGCAGTATTTT
>TRBJ1-2|few|TRBV5-1|.
CASSLADPNDYGYTF
TGCGCCAGCAGCTTGGCCGACCCTAACGACTATGGCTACACCTTC
>TRBJ1-2|.|TRBV5-1|.
CASSLSTTTNYGYTF
TGCGCCAGCAGCTTGAGTACCACCACCAACTATGGCTACACCTTC
>TRBJ2-7|few|TRBV6-8|TRBD2
CASSYSGTRRNSYEQYF
TGTGCCAGCAGTTACTCGGGGACTAGACGCAACTCCTACGAGCAGTACTTC
>TRBJ2-7|.|TRBV28|.
CASSLSQNYEQYF
TGTGCCAGCAGTTTATCACAGAACTACGAGCAGTACTTC
>TRBJ1-5|few|TRBV24-1|.
CATSDSVNSNQPQHF
TGTGCCACCAGTGATTCGGTAAATAGCAATCAGCCCCAGCATTTT
>TRBJ2-2|.|TRBV29-1|TRBD1
CSVRQGWTGELFF
TGCAGCGTCCGACAGGGTTGGACCGGGGAGCTGTTTTTT
>TRBJ1-2|few|TRBV25-1|.
CASSDFSGVYGYTF
TGTGCCAGCAGTGATTTTTCGGGCGTCTATGGCTACACCTTC
>TRBJ1-3|.|TRBV2|TRBD1
CASSGDRFSGNTIYF
TGTGCCAGCAGTGGGGACAGGTTTTCTGGAAACACCATATATTTT